The rows below give T cell receptor beta chains drawn from one sample of a study of blood T cell repertoires in COVID-19. Measured with immunoSEQ multiplex PCR; TCRdb has only the in-frame clones, and not every one. The profile shows some 340,000 clones, roughly 86% of them singletons. The sequencing input was PBMCs or T cells enriched from blood (not recorded which). The receptor set was obtained from a woman in her twenties or thirties who had recovered from COVID-19. Both conserved end residues are part of each CDR3. Each record gives: V gene, J gene, CDR3 length, clone size, D gene, CDR3 protein, CDR3 DNA. A D gene is named only where the DNA matches it firmly. Size tells how often a clone was seen (once, few, many) or the class of an expanded clone, and some rows leave it out.

V: TRBV10-1; J: TRBJ2-7; length: 14; size: .; D: .; CDR3: CASSESGQSHEQYF; DNA: TGCGCCAGCAGTGAGTCGGGACAATCCCACGAGCAGTACTTC
V: TRBV29-1; J: TRBJ2-7; length: 14; size: .; D: TRBD2; CDR3: CSVVGLAGGYEQYF; DNA: TGCAGCGTCGTCGGGCTAGCGGGGGGTTACGAGCAGTACTTC
V: TRBV11-1; J: TRBJ2-2; length: 13; size: .; D: .; CDR3: CASSLGRTGELFF; DNA: TGTGCCAGCAGCTTAGGCAGGACCGGGGAGCTGTTTTTT
V: TRBV19; J: TRBJ1-1; length: 13; size: .; D: .; CDR3: CASSILLNTEAFF; DNA: TGTGCCAGTAGTATACTTTTGAACACTGAAGCTTTCTTT
V: TRBV5-8; J: TRBJ2-7; length: 12; size: .; D: .; CDR3: CASRSRFNEQYF; DNA: TGTGCCAGCAGATCCCGGTTCAACGAGCAGTACTTC
V: TRBV27; J: TRBJ1-2; length: 14; size: few; D: TRBD1; CDR3: CASSLNRDSYGYTF; DNA: TGTGCCAGCAGTTTAAATCGGGACAGCTATGGCTACACCTTC
V: TRBV30; J: TRBJ1-1; length: 18; size: few; D: TRBD1; CDR3: CAWSPLGARGSSITEAFF; DNA: TGTGCCTGGAGTCCCCTGGGGGCCAGGGGGTCCTCTATCACTGAAGCTTTCTTT
V: TRBV27; J: TRBJ1-2; length: 13; size: .; D: .; CDR3: CASSFGLAYGYTF; DNA: TGTGCCAGCAGTTTCGGACTGGCCTATGGCTACACCTTC
V: TRBV13; J: TRBJ1-2; length: 13; size: .; D: .; CDR3: CASSSGGGYGYTF; DNA: TGTGCCAGCAGCTCCGGAGGTGGGTATGGCTACACCTTC
V: TRBV3-1/TRBV3-2; J: TRBJ2-6; length: 21; size: once; D: .; CDR3: CASSQREGGGQRISGANVLTF; DNA: TGTGCCAGCAGCCAGAGGGAAGGTGGCGGACAGAGAATCTCTGGGGCCAACGTCCTGACTTTC
V: TRBV19; J: TRBJ1-6; length: 16; size: .; D: .; CDR3: CASSLRRGSHHSPLHF; DNA: TGTGCCAGTAGTCTTCGACGTGGGAGTCACCATTCACCCCTCCACTTT
V: TRBV9; J: TRBJ1-4; length: 15; size: .; D: .; CDR3: CASSVGGATNEKLFF; DNA: TGTGCCAGCAGCGTAGGTGGAGCAACTAATGAAAAACTGTTTTTT
V: TRBV29-1; J: TRBJ1-5; length: 13; size: .; D: TRBD1; CDR3: CSVLGQGDQPQHF; DNA: TGCAGCGTCCTGGGACAGGGAGATCAGCCCCAGCATTTT
V: TRBV6-5; J: TRBJ1-5; length: 16; size: .; D: .; CDR3: CASSSLSVRVNQPQHF; DNA: TGTGCCAGCAGTTCCTTATCCGTACGGGTGAATCAGCCCCAGCATTTT
V: TRBV15; J: TRBJ2-5; length: 17; size: .; D: .; CDR3: CATSSQEGGPLGETQYF; DNA: TGTGCCACCAGCTCCCAAGAGGGGGGGCCCCTTGGGGAGACCCAGTACTTC
V: TRBV5-4; J: TRBJ1-6; length: 15; size: .; D: TRBD1; CDR3: CASSPGTGGASPLHF; DNA: TGTGCCAGCAGCCCAGGGACAGGGGGTGCCTCACCCCTCCACTTT
V: TRBV29-1; J: TRBJ1-4; length: 13; size: .; D: .; CDR3: CSVGGGTNEKLFF; DNA: TGCAGCGTTGGGGGAGGAACTAATGAAAAACTGTTTTTT
V: TRBV11-1; J: TRBJ2-2; length: 16; size: .; D: .; CDR3: CASKRNGGTQTGELFF; DNA: TGTGCCAGCAAAAGGAATGGCGGAACTCAAACCGGGGAGCTGTTTTTT
V: TRBV4-3; J: TRBJ1-2; length: 15; size: .; D: TRBD1; CDR3: CASSPTTGGTYGYTF; DNA: TGCGCCAGCAGCCCGACTACAGGGGGCACCTATGGCTACACCTTC
V: TRBV9; J: TRBJ1-4; length: 16; size: .; D: .; CDR3: CASTAGISGDNEKLFF; DNA: TGTGCCAGCACCGCCGGGATCTCGGGGGATAATGAAAAACTGTTTTTT
V: TRBV27; J: TRBJ1-1; length: 14; size: .; D: TRBD1; CDR3: CASRNAGGGTEAFF; DNA: TGTGCCAGCAGGAATGCAGGGGGAGGCACTGAAGCTTTCTTT
V: TRBV5-1; J: TRBJ1-4; length: 15; size: .; D: TRBD1; CDR3: CASSFQGASNEKLFF; DNA: TGCGCCAGCAGCTTCCAGGGGGCATCTAATGAAAAACTGTTTTTT
V: TRBV11-3; J: TRBJ2-7; length: 13; size: .; D: .; CDR3: CASSPQSSYEQYF; DNA: TGTGCCAGCAGCCCACAAAGCTCCTACGAGCAGTACTTC
V: TRBV10-1; J: TRBJ1-1; length: 15; size: .; D: .; CDR3: CASSTKGRRNTEAFF; DNA: TGCGCCAGCAGCACAAAGGGGAGGAGGAACACTGAAGCTTTCTTT
V: TRBV11-2; J: TRBJ1-1; length: 12; size: .; D: .; CDR3: CASSFQNTEAFF; DNA: TGTGCCAGCAGCTTTCAGAACACTGAAGCTTTCTTT
V: TRBV5-1; J: TRBJ2-5; length: 15; size: .; D: TRBD2; CDR3: CASSFSSGGQETQYF; DNA: TGCGCCAGCAGCTTCTCGAGCGGGGGACAAGAGACCCAGTACTTC
V: TRBV6-2/TRBV6-3; J: TRBJ1-1; length: 13; size: .; D: .; CDR3: CASSFEGNTEAFF; DNA: TGTGCCAGCAGTTTCGAGGGGAACACTGAAGCTTTCTTT
V: TRBV9; J: TRBJ2-4; length: 20; size: once; D: TRBD2; CDR3: CASSFQRTSGGGGSKNIQYF; DNA: TGTGCCAGCAGCTTCCAGCGGACTAGCGGGGGAGGCGGGTCCAAAAACATTCAGTACTTC
V: TRBV5-6; J: TRBJ2-7; length: 14; size: .; D: TRBD1; CDR3: CASSLTGVMDEQYF; DNA: TGTGCCAGCAGCTTGACAGGGGTAATGGACGAGCAGTACTTC
V: TRBV19; J: TRBJ2-5; length: 16; size: .; D: .; CDR3: CASSITTAGGPGAQYF; DNA: TGTGCCAGTAGTATTACCACCGCCGGGGGGCCGGGGGCCCAGTACTTC
V: TRBV9; J: TRBJ1-4; length: 15; size: .; D: TRBD1; CDR3: CASSVEGALNEKLFF; DNA: TGTGCCAGCAGCGTAGAGGGGGCCTTGAATGAAAAACTGTTTTTT
V: TRBV30; J: TRBJ1-2; length: 12; size: .; D: TRBD1; CDR3: CAWSVQGVAYTF; DNA: TGTGCCTGGAGTGTTCAGGGGGTGGCCTACACCTTC
V: TRBV3-1/TRBV3-2; J: TRBJ2-5; length: 11; size: .; D: .; CDR3: CASSLDEAQYF; DNA: TGTGCCAGCAGCCTTGACGAGGCCCAGTACTTC
V: TRBV2; J: TRBJ1-1; length: 12; size: .; D: .; CDR3: CASTIMNTEAFF; DNA: TGTGCCAGCACTATAATGAACACTGAAGCTTTCTTT
V: TRBV3-1/TRBV3-2; J: TRBJ1-2; length: 13; size: .; D: TRBD1; CDR3: CASSTGGWDGYTF; DNA: TGTGCCAGCAGTACAGGGGGCTGGGATGGCTACACCTTC
V: TRBV5-1; J: TRBJ1-4; length: 15; size: .; D: .; CDR3: CASSPMTATNEKLFF; DNA: TGCGCCAGCAGCCCCATGACAGCAACTAATGAAAAACTGTTTTTT
V: TRBV2; J: TRBJ2-2; length: 14; size: .; D: .; CDR3: CASSVVRDTGELFF; DNA: TGTGCCAGCAGTGTGGTGAGGGACACCGGGGAGCTGTTTTTT
V: TRBV4-3; J: TRBJ2-2; length: 18; size: .; D: TRBD2; CDR3: CASSQERLAGGQAGELFF; DNA: TGCGCCAGCAGCCAAGAGCGACTAGCGGGGGGGCAGGCCGGGGAGCTGTTTTTT
V: TRBV7-3; J: TRBJ2-2; length: 15; size: .; D: TRBD2; CDR3: CASSFGTSDTGELFF; DNA: TGTGCCAGCAGCTTTGGGACTAGCGACACCGGGGAGCTGTTTTTT
V: TRBV6-4; J: TRBJ2-3; length: 14; size: .; D: TRBD1; CDR3: CASSETGGTDTQYF; DNA: TGTGCCAGCAGTGAGACAGGGGGCACAGATACGCAGTATTTT